What follows are 2 T cell receptor beta chains derived from one specimen sequenced in a study of OX40 agonist ivuxolimab in advanced cancers. This table comes from immunoSEQ multiplex PCR, and its TCRdb copy is limited to in-frame clones, with some not included. The data show about 82,000 clones, about 86% seen once. The sample in question was CD4+ or CD8+ T cells sorted from blood, obtained in a trial of the OX40 agonist ivuxolimab. These receptors were collected from an adult with an advanced solid tumor such as melanoma, head and neck, liver or kidney cancer.

The chain joins TRBV4-1 to TRBJ1-6; D remains unclear. This CDR3 comprises 12 residues. Per germline, CDR1 MGHRA and CDR2 YSYEKL. Trimming shortened V by 7 bases and J by 9 bases, and 10 bases separated the two germline ends. CDR3 in amino acids: CASKTGGSPLHF. The CDR3 region has the DNA TGCGCCAGCAAGACGGGCGGTTCACCCCTCCACTTT.

There are a few counts of this clone. The chain links TRBV28 to TRBJ2-5; 7 nucleotides align to TRBD2. Unmatched junction bases numbered 7, after V lost 1 base and J lost 5 bases. This CDR3 is 15 amino acids long. Germline V gives CDR1 MDHEN, CDR2 SYDVKM. DNA for the CDR3: TGTGCCAGCAGTTTATTACGCGGGAGCGTGGAGACCCAGTACTTC. Its translation is CASSLLRGSVETQYF.